This TCR beta chain was identified during a study of glioma-infiltrating T cells (dated by TCRdb to about 2016). For the wider study: Low-grade gliomas were WHO grade II oligodendrogliomas or astrocytomas, and glioblastomas were WHO grade IV tumors sampled at initial rather than recurrent diagnosis. Glioma patients received dexamethasone for six or fewer days before surgery. The sequencing target for blood libraries was roughly 4- to 11-fold coverage of around 1 million peripheral T cells. Sequencing of TCR alpha- and beta-chain repertoires was performed on glioma tissue, on non-neoplastic brain tissue, and on matched peripheral blood mononuclear cells. To measure how far tissue and blood T-cell populations diverged, each tissue-infiltrating repertoire was compared against the peripheral blood repertoire of the same patient. The paired cohort was made up of three low-grade glioma patients, eight primary glioblastoma patients and three non-glioma patients who contributed non-neoplastic brain tissue. Study-level results and caveats: Small numbers underpinned the group comparisons: under ten glioblastoma patients, three low-grade glioma patients and three non-neoplastic patients. Patients with low tissue-blood divergence were marked by a signature set of shared blood CDR3 motifs, and this signature set was depleted in highly divergent patients. In non-neoplastic patients, VJ-independent divergence between tissue and blood fell below expectation, whereas in all gliomas, and especially in low-grade gliomas, the divergence rose above expectation. Very few CDR3 sequences were shared between tissue and blood, attributed to high CDR3 diversity and limited sampling.

This clonotype occurred many times. Its recognized antigen is unknown. No qualities accompany the bases; no much larger clone lies one base away. Immediately after resection, surgical brain or tumor specimens were cryofrozen in liquid nitrogen, and peripheral blood cells were collected at the same time. The iRepertoire nested amplicon-rescue multiplex PCR (arm-PCR) platform was used to amplify TCR alpha and beta CDR3 regions from RNA. The input for one-step reverse transcription and amplification was about 85-400 ng of either tissue mRNA or PBMC total RNA. Following bead purification, Illumina adapters were added through a secondary multiplex PCR, and the libraries were then gel-purified between 200 and 400 bp. Demultiplexing relied on internal 6-nucleotide barcodes carried by the libraries. Sequencing of the libraries was done on an Illumina MiSeq using 2x220 or 2x250 nucleotide paired-end reads. The original pipeline was this. FLASH 1.2.11 was used to merge paired reads, and BWA-MEM then aligned the reads to the GRCh37 human genome before TRA and TRB reads were extracted. For V and J assignment, an IMGT-derived reference of cassette sequences and CDR3 motifs that included pseudogenes was used. Three-frame translation of reads was performed, and productive CDR3s were defined as those with a C...FGXG motif and no stop codons. Unique combinations of V-J cassette pair and CDR3 amino acid sequence were defined as clonotypes. Filtering of reads was based on Hamming distance, with the threshold set by the sequence error rate of each sample in mapped regions. TCRdb reworked the public reads: Q25 trimming with fastp, MiXCR clone assembly, productive beta chains retained. Identical CDR3 proteins give one entry, which carries the most common genes and DNA. The V and J calls shown here were made by TCRdb, not taken from the authors' results. The sample records 300,000 to 400,000 distinct CDR3 sequences, about 40% of which are singletons. More than 10% of the sample belongs to the ten largest clones.

The junction shows trimming of 7 bases on V and 5 bases on J, plus 12 bases between the germline ends. Reading from cysteine to phenylalanine, the CDR3 counts 14 amino acids. Solely the CDR3 DNA is kept, with 42 bases framed from the first base. CDR1 and CDR2, per the germline V gene, are MNHNS and SASEGT. This sequence was found in a human donor with low-grade glioma or glioblastoma, undergoing nonglioma brain surgery, or in good health (not recorded which). The specimen was glioma tissue, nonneoplastic brain tissue, or PBMCs (not recorded which). The rearranged segments are TRBV6-1 and TRBJ2-6; too little of a D gene remains to name it. The CDR3 is CASNADLWANVLTF. The DNA sequence reads TGTGCCAGCAACGCGGACCTTTGGGCCAACGTCCTGACTTTC.